A single TCR beta chain is shown here with its context. What it binds is not known. There are 19 residues in the CDR3. Trimming removed 5 bases at V and 0 bases at J, with 23 bases between. Per the germline V gene, CDR1 is SEHNR and CDR2 is FQNEAQ (reference sequence). Donors in the study were healthy people who gave bone marrow. The sample is drawn from a study of cytomegalovirus exposure and HLA in healthy donors. General study findings and limits: Per published reports, the classifier diagnosed cytomegalovirus status with high specificity and sensitivity.

Amplification used 60 Vbeta primers and 13 Jbeta primers. Sequencing used immunoSEQ multiplex PCR; TCRdb keeps in-frame clones, though not all of them. The table shows around 120,000 clones, with around three quarters occurring only once. The receptor was isolated from a man between 25 and 39 years old in good health and CMV-seropositive. The rearrangement links TRBV7-9 to TRBJ1-3, with D maybe TRBD1 (6 bases). Sequenced: PBMCs. The chain's CDR3 is CASSHPIVEGGFSGNTIYF. CDR3 nucleotides: TGTGCCAGCAGCCACCCCATCGTAGAAGGGGGATTCTCTGGAAACACCATATATTTT. The variable domain in full, completed from reference TRBV7-9 and TRBJ1-3, reads DTGVSQNPRHKITKRGQNVTFRCDPISEHNRLYWYRQTLGQGPEFLTYFQNEAQLEKSRLLSDRFSAERPKGSFSTLEIQRTEQGDSAMYLCASSHPIVEGGFSGNTIYFGEGSWLTVV.